The entry below gives a single T cell receptor beta chain sequence along with its context. V was pared by 8 bases and J by 3 bases, with 14 bases between. CDR1 is SGHRS and CDR2 is YFSETQ in the germline V gene. The CDR3 runs to 13 residues. The sample comes from a study of blood T cell repertoires in COVID-19. The overall study: T cells, B-cell-depleted T cells, or PBMCs supplied cDNA or gDNA.

Data came from immunoSEQ multiplex PCR; TCRdb stores just in-frame clones and leaves some out. The sample contains about 68,000 clones, 91% of which appear only once. The source material was peripheral blood. This clonotype was sampled from a middle-aged man with COVID-19, enrolled during active disease. The chain employs TRBV5-1 and TRBJ2-5, with TRBD2 as a possible D gene (6 bases). CDR3 nucleotides: TGCGCCAGTAAGCCGGGAGAAAAAGAGACCCAGTACTTC. Its translation is CASKPGEKETQYF. The full variable domain, with the rest looked up from reference TRBV5-1 and TRBJ2-5, is KAGVTQTPRYLIKTRGQQVTLSCSPISGHRSVSWYQQTPGQGLQFLFEYFSETQRNKGNFPGRFSGRQFSNSRSEMNVSTLELGDSALYLCASKPGEKETQYFGPGTRLLVL.